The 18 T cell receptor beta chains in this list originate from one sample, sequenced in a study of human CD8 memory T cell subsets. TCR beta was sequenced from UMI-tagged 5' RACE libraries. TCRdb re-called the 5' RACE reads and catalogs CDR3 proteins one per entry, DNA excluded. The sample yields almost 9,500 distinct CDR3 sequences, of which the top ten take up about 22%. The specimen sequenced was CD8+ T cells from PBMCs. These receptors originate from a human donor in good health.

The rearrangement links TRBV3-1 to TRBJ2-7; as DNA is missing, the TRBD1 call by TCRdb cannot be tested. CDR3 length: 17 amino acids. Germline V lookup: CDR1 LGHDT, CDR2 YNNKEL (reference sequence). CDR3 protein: CASSQEGTGVAAYEQYF.

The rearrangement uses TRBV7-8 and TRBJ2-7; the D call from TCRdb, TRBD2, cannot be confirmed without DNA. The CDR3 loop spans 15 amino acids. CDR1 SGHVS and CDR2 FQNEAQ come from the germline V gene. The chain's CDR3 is CASSFGLAGGYEQYF.

The CDR3 protein is CASSPALSYEQYF. This chain joins TRBV13 and TRBJ2-7; the D gene TCRdb calls, TRBD1, cannot be checked with no DNA. CDR1 is PRHDT and CDR2 is FYEKMQ in the germline V gene (reference sequence). The CDR3 contains 13 residues.

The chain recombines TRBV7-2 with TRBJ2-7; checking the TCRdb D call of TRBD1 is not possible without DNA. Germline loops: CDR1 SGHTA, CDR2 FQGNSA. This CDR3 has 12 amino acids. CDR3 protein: CASSAYRDEQYF.

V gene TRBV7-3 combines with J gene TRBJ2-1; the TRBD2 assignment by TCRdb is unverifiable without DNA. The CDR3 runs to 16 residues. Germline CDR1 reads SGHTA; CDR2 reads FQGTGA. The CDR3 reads CASSPSLAWGYNEQFF. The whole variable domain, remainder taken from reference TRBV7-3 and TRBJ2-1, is GAGVSQTPSNKVTEKGKYVELRCDPISGHTALYWYRQSLGQGPEFLIYFQGTGAADDSGLPNDRFFAVRPEGSVSTLKIQRTERGDSAVYLCASSPSLAWGYNEQFFGPGTRLTVL.

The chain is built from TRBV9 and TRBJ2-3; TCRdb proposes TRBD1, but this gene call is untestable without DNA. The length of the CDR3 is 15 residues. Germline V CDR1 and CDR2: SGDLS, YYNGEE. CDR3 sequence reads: CASSVEGTVTDTQYF.

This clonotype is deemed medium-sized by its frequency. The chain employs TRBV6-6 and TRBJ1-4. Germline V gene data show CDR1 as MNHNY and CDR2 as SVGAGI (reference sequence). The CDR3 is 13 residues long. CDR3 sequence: CASSYYAGEKLFF.

The CDR3 sequence is CAISEPAGGASYEQYF. This rearrangement joins TRBV10-3 to TRBJ2-7; the TRBD2 assignment by TCRdb is unverifiable without DNA. CDR3 length: 16 residues. Germline-derived CDR1 and CDR2 are ENHRY and SYGVKD.

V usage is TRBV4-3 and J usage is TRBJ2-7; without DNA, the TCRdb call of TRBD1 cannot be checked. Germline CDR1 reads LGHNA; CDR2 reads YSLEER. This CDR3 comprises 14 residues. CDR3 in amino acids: CASSLGTGSYEQYF.

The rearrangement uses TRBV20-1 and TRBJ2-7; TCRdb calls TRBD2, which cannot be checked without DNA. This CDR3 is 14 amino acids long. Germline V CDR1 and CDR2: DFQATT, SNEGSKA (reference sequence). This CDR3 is CSAPTQRGSYEQYF.

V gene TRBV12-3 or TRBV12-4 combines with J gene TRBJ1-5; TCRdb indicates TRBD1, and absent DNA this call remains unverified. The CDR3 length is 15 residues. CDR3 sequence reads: CASSPGQFGNQPQHF.

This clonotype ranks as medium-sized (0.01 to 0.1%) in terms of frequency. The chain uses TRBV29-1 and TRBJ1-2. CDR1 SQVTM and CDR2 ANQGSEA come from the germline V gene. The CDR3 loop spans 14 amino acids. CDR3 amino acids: CSVEEKSGGYGYTF.

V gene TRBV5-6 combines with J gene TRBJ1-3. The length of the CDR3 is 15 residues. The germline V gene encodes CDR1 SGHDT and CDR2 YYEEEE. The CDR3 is CASSLILPDGNTIYF. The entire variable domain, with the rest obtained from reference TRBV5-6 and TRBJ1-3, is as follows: DAGVTQSPTHLIKTRGQQVTLRCSPKSGHDTVSWYQQALGQGPQFIFQYYEEEERQRGNFPDRFSGHQFPNYSSELNVNALLLGDSALYLCASSLILPDGNTIYFGEGSWLTVV.

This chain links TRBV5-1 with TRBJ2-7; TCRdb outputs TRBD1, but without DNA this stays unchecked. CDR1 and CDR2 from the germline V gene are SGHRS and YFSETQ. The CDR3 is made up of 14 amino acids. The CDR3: CASSLRDRGHEQYF.

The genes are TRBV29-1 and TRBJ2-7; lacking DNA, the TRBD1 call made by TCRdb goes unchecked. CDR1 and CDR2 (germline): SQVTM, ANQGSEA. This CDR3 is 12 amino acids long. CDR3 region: CSVTDTNYEQYF.

The CDR3 region is CASSLQGASSYEQYF. V is TRBV6-6 and J is TRBJ2-7; TCRdb's D call of TRBD1 is untestable without DNA. The CDR3 loop spans 15 amino acids. Germline V gene sequence: CDR1 MNHNY, CDR2 SVGAGI (reference sequence).

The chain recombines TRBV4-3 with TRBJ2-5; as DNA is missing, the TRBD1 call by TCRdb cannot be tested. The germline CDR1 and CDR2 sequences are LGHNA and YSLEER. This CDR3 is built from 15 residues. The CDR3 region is CASSQITGVWETQYF.

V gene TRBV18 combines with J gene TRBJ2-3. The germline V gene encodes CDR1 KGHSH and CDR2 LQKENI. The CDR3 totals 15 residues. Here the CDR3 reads CASSPRQRRTDTQYF.